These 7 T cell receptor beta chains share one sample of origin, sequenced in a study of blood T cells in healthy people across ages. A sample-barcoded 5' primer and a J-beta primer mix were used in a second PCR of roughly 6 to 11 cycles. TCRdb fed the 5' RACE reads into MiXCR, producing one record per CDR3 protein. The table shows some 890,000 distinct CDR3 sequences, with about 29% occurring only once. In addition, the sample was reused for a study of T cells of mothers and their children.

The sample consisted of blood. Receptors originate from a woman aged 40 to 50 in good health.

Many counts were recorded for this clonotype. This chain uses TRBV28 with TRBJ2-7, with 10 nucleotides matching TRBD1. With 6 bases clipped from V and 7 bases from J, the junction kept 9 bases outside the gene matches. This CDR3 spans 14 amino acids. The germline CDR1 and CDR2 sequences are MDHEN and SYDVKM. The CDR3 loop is CASRPGTGAYEQYF. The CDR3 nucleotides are TGTGCCAGCAGACCCGGGACAGGGGCGTATGAGCAGTACTTC.

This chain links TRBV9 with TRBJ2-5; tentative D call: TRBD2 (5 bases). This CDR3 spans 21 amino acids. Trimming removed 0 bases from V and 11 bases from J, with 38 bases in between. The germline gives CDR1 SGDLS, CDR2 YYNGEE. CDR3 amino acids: CASSVDPTILSPGLVYNEQYF. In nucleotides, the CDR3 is TGTGCCAGCAGCGTAGACCCCACAATCCTCTCTCCGGGGTTGGTATACAATGAGCAGTACTTC.

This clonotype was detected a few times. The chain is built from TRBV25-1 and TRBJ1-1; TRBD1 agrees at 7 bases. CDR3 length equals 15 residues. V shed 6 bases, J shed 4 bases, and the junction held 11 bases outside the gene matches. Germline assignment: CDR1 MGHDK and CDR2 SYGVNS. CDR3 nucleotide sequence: TGTGCCAGCAGACAGACAGGGAATACGGGCACTGAAGCTTTCTTT. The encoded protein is CASRQTGNTGTEAFF. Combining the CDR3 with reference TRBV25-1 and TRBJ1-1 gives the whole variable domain EADIYQTPRYLVIGTGKKITLECSQTMGHDKMYWYQQDPGMELHLIHYSYGVNSTEKGDLSSESTVSRIRTEHFPLTLESARPSHTSQYLCASRQTGNTGTEAFFGQGTRLTVV.

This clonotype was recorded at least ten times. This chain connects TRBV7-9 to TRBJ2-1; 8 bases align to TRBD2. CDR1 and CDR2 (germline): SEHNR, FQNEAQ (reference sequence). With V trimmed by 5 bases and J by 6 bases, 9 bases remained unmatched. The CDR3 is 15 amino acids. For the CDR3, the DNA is TGTGCCAGCAGCCCTCCGGGACTAGAGGGCAATGAGCAGTTCTTC. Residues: CASSPPGLEGNEQFF.

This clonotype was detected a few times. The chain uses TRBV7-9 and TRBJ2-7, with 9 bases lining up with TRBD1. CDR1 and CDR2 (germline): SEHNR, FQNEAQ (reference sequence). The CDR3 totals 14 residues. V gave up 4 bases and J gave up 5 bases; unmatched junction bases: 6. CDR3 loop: CASSYGQGWDEQYF. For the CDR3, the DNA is TGTGCCAGCAGCTACGGACAGGGGTGGGACGAGCAGTACTTC.

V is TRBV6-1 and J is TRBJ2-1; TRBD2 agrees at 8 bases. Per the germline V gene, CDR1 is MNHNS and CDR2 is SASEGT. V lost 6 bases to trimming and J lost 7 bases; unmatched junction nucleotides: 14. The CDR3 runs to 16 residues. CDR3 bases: TGTGCCAGCAGCGCACGGGTAGCGGGGATTCGAAATGAGCAGTTCTTC. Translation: CASSARVAGIRNEQFF.

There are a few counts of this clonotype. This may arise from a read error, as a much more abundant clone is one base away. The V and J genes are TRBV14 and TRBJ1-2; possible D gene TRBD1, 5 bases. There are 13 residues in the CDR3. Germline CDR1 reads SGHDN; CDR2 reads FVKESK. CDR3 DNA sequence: TGTGCCAGCAGCCCCGGGGCTAACTATGGCTACATCTTC. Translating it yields CASSPGANYGYIF.